Here is one T cell receptor (beta chain) with its context. Its antigen is as yet unknown. The sample belongs to a study of cytomegalovirus exposure and HLA in healthy donors. General study points: Subsequent analysis of the roughly 120 validation repertoires found a tendency for first-cohort TCR clusters to co-occur. A few of the chains that were CMV-associated were confirmed in vitro to be specific for CMV antigens. With high specificity and sensitivity, the classifier reportedly diagnosed cytomegalovirus status.

With V trimmed by 2 bases and J by 4 bases, 6 bases remained unmatched. The CDR3 runs to 15 residues. CDR1 is SGHRS, CDR2 YFSETQ, per germline. Libraries were prepared by immunoSEQ multiplex PCR; TCRdb keeps only in-frame clonotypes and omits some of them. The sample lists 150,000 or so clones, around 84% occurring once. The receptor was derived from a human donor in good health. The chain has TRBV5-1 and TRBJ1-3, with TRBD1 identical over 7 bases. Specimen: PBMCs. CDR3: CASSFDRAGGNTIYF. As DNA, the CDR3 is TGCGCCAGCAGCTTCGACAGGGCGGGAGGAAACACCATATATTTT.